This is a list of T cell receptor beta chains from one sample in a study of shared clonotypes between healthy human individuals. The assay was immunoSEQ multiplex PCR, and TCRdb's table has in-frame clones only and misses some. The sample comprises more than 500,000 clones, approximately 94% of which are singletons, and around 0.067% rests with the top ten. Input material: naive CD4+ T cells sorted from blood. Receptors were obtained from a woman younger than 45 in good health. CDR3s leave out the opening cysteine and the closing phenylalanine or tryptophan. A row's size may be missing; if present it is once, few, many or a size class.

v_gene	abundance	j_gene	CDR3aa
TRBV7-9	.	TRBJ2-7	ASSWFPPGTGPHEQY
TRBV5-1	once	.	ASSPLAGTSYEQY
TRBV18	.	TRBJ2-3	ASSLSSGRRTDTQY
TRBV6-6	.	TRBJ1-5	ASSYSDRFSQPQH
TRBV5-1	.	TRBJ2-3	ASSVSKTSGSTDTQY
TRBV28	once	TRBJ1-5	ASSYPGGNQPQH
TRBV28	.	TRBJ1-1	ASSSQEGIPENTEAF
TRBV18	.	TRBJ1-5	ASSLPGVIQPQH
TRBV2	.	TRBJ1-5	ASSERGYVPH
TRBV29-1	.	TRBJ2-5	SATGGRIPETQY
TRBV19	.	TRBJ2-7	ASSAPGTSAYEQY
TRBV5-1	.	TRBJ1-1	ASSPQGVITEAF
TRBV28	.	TRBJ1-2	ASRRRGQSYGYT
TRBV15	.	TRBJ1-4	ATSRDITSEKLF
TRBV19	once	TRBJ2-1	ASSTRTSGGNNEQF
TRBV6-5	.	TRBJ2-1	ASSFDQALSYNEQF
TRBV11-3	.	TRBJ2-7	ASSGTGHEQY
TRBV28	.	TRBJ2-5	ASSFHTGAEETQY
TRBV28	.	TRBJ1-6	ASSIQGPPLH
TRBV10-3	.	TRBJ2-3	AISGPVEGDTQY
TRBV28	.	TRBJ2-7	ASIPGQGTHEQY
TRBV28	.	TRBJ1-5	ASSLLRTLTNQPQH
TRBV28	.	TRBJ1-6	ASSPGGGGNSPLH
TRBV28	.	TRBJ2-1	ASSFRREGYHNEQF
TRBV19	.	TRBJ2-7	ASKSTSGRYEQY
TRBV11-2	.	TRBJ1-2	ASSLDLGTGGFSNYGYT